This T cell receptor beta chain was recovered during a study of blood T cell repertoires in COVID-19. Clones were sequenced by immunoSEQ multiplex PCR, and TCRdb holds only the in-frame ones, with some missing. The sample contains around 300,000 clones, approximately 83% of which appear only once. The germline CDR1 and CDR2 sequences are LNHDA and SQIVND (reference sequence). Unmatched junction bases numbered 9, after V lost 3 bases and J lost 9 bases. This CDR3 is built from 15 residues. The gene calls are TRBV19 and TRBJ2-1; 9 bases align to TRBD1. This sequence was found in a woman aged 70-85 years with acute or convalescent COVID-19. The specimen was peripheral blood. This CDR3 is CASSIFSRTGAEQFF. Here the CDR3 DNA reads TGTGCCAGTAGTATTTTTTCCCGGACAGGGGCTGAGCAGTTCTTC.